This section outlines one T cell receptor (beta chain) sequence together with its context. The sample comes from a study of monozygotic twins with inflammatory bowel disease. Germline lookup yields CDR1 MNHEY and CDR2 SVGAGI. CDR3 length: 15 amino acids. Using the 5' RACE reads, TCRdb records one entry per CDR3 protein without DNA. The sample's table shows approximately 150,000 distinct CDR3 sequences. The sequenced material came from blood. This clonotype originated in a human donor with ulcerative colitis or Crohn's disease, or a healthy co-twin of an affected twin (not recorded which). The chain joins TRBV6-5 to TRBJ1-1. The CDR3: CASIRIRQLNTEAFF.